Each of the 9 T cell receptor beta chains below was sequenced from the same sample in a study of Ad26.COV2.S vaccination and SARS-CoV-2 variants. Measured with immunoSEQ multiplex PCR; TCRdb has only the in-frame clones, and not every one. The table records about 390,000 clones, more than 85% of them present only once. The treatment denotes: over 15 received Ad26.COV2.S at low or high dose, single or two shots; roughly five received placebo; per-sample allocation not given. Sampling was performed 63 days after the first vaccine or placebo injection. The input for sequencing was peripheral blood, taken in a trial of Ad26.COV2.S vaccine versus placebo. The receptors here all came from a person between 18 and 65 years old who received the Ad26.COV2.S COVID-19 vaccine or a placebo.

J is TRBJ1-3 and V is TRBV29-1, with D hard to call. The germline V gene encodes CDR1 SQVTM and CDR2 ANQGSEA. The CDR3 contains 13 residues. V was trimmed by 6 bases and J by 4 bases, leaving 13 bases between them. CDR3 protein: CSVRLLGGNTIYF. The DNA of the CDR3 is TGCAGCGTGAGACTCCTGGGCGGAAACACCATATATTTT.

The chain recombines TRBV5-4 with TRBJ2-1; TRBD2 aligns across 13 bases. Trimming took 5 bases from V and 3 from J; bases not matched to a gene: 11. This CDR3 has 18 residues. CDR1 is SGHNT, CDR2 YYREEE, per germline (reference sequence). The CDR3 reads CASRNNPGLAGVYNEQFF. CDR3 sequence (DNA): TGTGCCAGCAGAAACAATCCCGGACTAGCGGGGGTCTACAATGAGCAGTTCTTC.

CDR3 sequence: CASSPPNARAKNTEAFF. The CDR3 region has the DNA TGTGCCAGCTCACCACCAAACGCCAGGGCGAAGAACACTGAAGCTTTCTTT. V and J are TRBV18 and TRBJ1-1; D might be TRBD1 (5 bases). Trimming removed 0 bases at V and 1 base at J, with 15 bases between. The CDR3 loop spans 17 amino acids. The germline gives CDR1 KGHSH, CDR2 LQKENI.

This chain joins TRBV6-6 and TRBJ2-5, with 7 bases that match TRBD1. The CDR3 is 14 residues long. Per the germline V gene, CDR1 is MNHNY and CDR2 is SVGAGI (reference sequence). Losses at the gene ends were 4 bases for V and 2 bases for J; bases not matched to a gene: 4. CDR3 DNA: TGTGCCAGCAGTTTTGAGACAGGGCAAGAGACCCAGTACTTC. Protein: CASSFETGQETQYF.

This clone was counted a single time. The genes are TRBV15 and TRBJ1-1; D is unresolved. This CDR3 is 13 amino acids long. Trimming cost V 6 bases and J 0 bases, with 8 bases left between them. Germline V gene sequence: CDR1 LNHNV, CDR2 YYDKDF (reference sequence). The chain's CDR3 is CATRIFLNTEAFF. The DNA of the CDR3 is TGTGCCACCAGAATTTTCCTGAACACTGAAGCTTTCTTT.

This clone showed up just once. The chain links TRBV7-2 to TRBJ2-1, with D perhaps being TRBD1 or TRBD2 (5 bases each). Germline V gives CDR1 SGHTA, CDR2 FQGNSA. This CDR3 has 15 residues. V was clipped by 0 bases and J by 3 bases, with 9 bases between them. In DNA form, the CDR3 reads TGTGCCAGCAGCTTAGCGGGGGTTATCTACAATGAGCAGTTCTTC. It encodes CASSLAGVIYNEQFF.

J is TRBJ1-5 and V is TRBV11-2; no definite D call. Germline-derived CDR1 and CDR2 are SGHAT and FQNNGV. V lost 0 bases, J lost 6 bases, and 6 bases lay in between. The CDR3 has 13 amino acids. CDR3 DNA: TGTGCCAGCAGCTTAGATCCGGGTCAGCCCCAGCATTTT. Its protein is CASSLDPGQPQHF.

V usage is TRBV24-1 and J usage is TRBJ2-5, with D possibly being TRBD1 (5 bases). The germline V gene has CDR1 KGHDR and CDR2 SFDVKD. The CDR3 spans 14 residues. With 4 bases removed from V and 2 bases from J, the gap between germline ends came to 10 bases. The CDR3, as DNA: TGTGCCACCAGTGAGACAGCAAGTCAAGAGACCCAGTACTTC. Protein sequence: CATSETASQETQYF.

The chain uses TRBV5-1 and TRBJ2-7; 9 nucleotides align to TRBD1. The CDR3 consists of 13 residues. From germline, CDR1 is SGHRS and CDR2 YFSETQ. Unmatched junction bases numbered 10, after V lost 7 bases and J lost 8 bases. CDR3 residues: CASYSQQGAKQYF. The CDR3 region has the DNA TGCGCCAGCTATTCACAACAGGGGGCTAAGCAGTACTTC.